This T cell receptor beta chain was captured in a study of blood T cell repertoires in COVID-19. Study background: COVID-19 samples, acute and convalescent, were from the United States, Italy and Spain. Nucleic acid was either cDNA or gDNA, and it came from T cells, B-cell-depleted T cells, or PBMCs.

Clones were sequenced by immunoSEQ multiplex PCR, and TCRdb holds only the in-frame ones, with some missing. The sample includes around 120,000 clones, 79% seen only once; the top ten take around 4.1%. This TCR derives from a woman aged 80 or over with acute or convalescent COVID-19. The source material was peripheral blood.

The CDR3 here is CASTGGANQPQHF. The CDR3 DNA reads as TGTGCCAGCACAGGGGGAGCCAATCAGCCCCAGCATTTT. This chain links TRBV12-3 or TRBV12-4 with TRBJ1-5, with 7 bases matching TRBD1. With V trimmed by 7 bases and J by 3 bases, 3 bases remained unmatched. The length of the CDR3 is 13 residues.